The present TCR beta chain was sequenced within a study of blood T cell repertoires in COVID-19. Germline V CDR1 and CDR2: SQVTM, ANQGSEA. This CDR3 contains 15 residues. With 0 bases removed from V and 0 bases from J, the gap between germline ends came to 10 bases. In the original analysis: Amplification from reference gene primers served as the basis for estimated nucleated cell counts. The protocol was immunoSEQ multiplex PCR, while the TCRdb copy is restricted to in-frame clones and leaves out a portion. That table furnishes V, J and clone size, whereas the DNA furnished D and trimming. This repertoire shows roughly 110,000 clones, approximately 88% found once; its top ten account for 0.65% to 0.9%.

The TCR originated in a woman aged 65 to 85 with acute or convalescent COVID-19. The sequencing input was peripheral blood. The V call is TRBV29-1, the J call TRBJ2-3; no definite D call. The CDR3 loop reads CSVEDWARSTDTQYF. The CDR3 DNA reads TGCAGCGTTGAAGATTGGGCCCGTAGCACAGATACGCAGTATTTT.